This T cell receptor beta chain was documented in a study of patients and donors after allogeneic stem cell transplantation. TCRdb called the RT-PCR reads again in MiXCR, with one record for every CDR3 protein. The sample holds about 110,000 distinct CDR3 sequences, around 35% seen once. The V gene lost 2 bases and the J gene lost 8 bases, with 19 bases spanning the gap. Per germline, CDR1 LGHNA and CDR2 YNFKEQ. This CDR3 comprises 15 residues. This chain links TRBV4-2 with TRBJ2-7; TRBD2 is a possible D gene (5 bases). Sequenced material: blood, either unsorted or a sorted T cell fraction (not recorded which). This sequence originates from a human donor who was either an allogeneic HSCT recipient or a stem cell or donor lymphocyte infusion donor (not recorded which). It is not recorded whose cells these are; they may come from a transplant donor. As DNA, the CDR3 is TGTGCCAGCAGCCAATGGAGGACCGATAATACGAAGCAGTACTTC. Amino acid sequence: CASSQWRTDNTKQYF.